The T cell receptor (beta chain) described here comes from a study of T cells in Graves' hyperthyroidism and ophthalmopathy. Study-level results: The model identified upcoming ophthalmopathy a median approximately six months ahead of onset. Through a model of 13 V-J features, ophthalmopathy was separated from stable hyperthyroidism. Appearing also in blood were most of the thyroid clonotypes expanded above 0.001.

At least ten counts were recorded for this clonotype. What it binds is not known. Germline CDR1 reads SNHLY; CDR2 reads FYNNEI. V was clipped by 6 bases and J by 4 bases; unmatched bases: 4. The CDR3 covers 15 residues. Amplified TCR beta CDR3 regions came from RNA transcripts. The primer set for the first-round RT-PCR of the TCR CDR3 was HTBI. TCRdb independently ran MiXCR on the multiplex PCR reads; one entry per CDR3 protein. The profile shows more than 500,000 distinct CDR3 sequences, about 46% of them singletons. Exclusion followed for patients with uncontrolled infection, other autoimmune disease, pregnancy or lactation.

The clonotype originates from an adult woman with Graves' disease, either hyperthyroidism or ophthalmopathy (not recorded which). Sequencing was carried out using peripheral blood or thyroid tissue (not recorded which). This sequence joins TRBV2 and TRBJ2-2; 11 bases agree with TRBD2. CDR3 sequence reads: CASRVLAGVTGELFF. In DNA form, the CDR3 reads TGTGCCAGCAGGGTACTAGCGGGAGTCACCGGGGAGCTGTTTTTT.